This T cell receptor beta chain is from a study of blood T cell repertoires in COVID-19. As for the study in general: Researchers got acute and convalescent COVID-19 samples from the United States, Italy and Spain. T cells, B-cell-depleted T cells, or PBMCs provided the cDNA or gDNA that served as material.

Per the original methods: From reference gene primer amplification, estimates of nucleated cell counts were derived. Measured with immunoSEQ multiplex PCR; TCRdb has only the in-frame clones, and not every one. That table gives V, J and clone size, and the DNA gave D and trimming. The sample carries approximately 70,000 clones, under 95% recorded once. CDR1 is SGHNT and CDR2 is YENEEA in the germline V gene. Trimming pared 1 base from V and 2 bases from J, leaving 12 bases between. This CDR3 spans 15 amino acids. Sample: peripheral blood. The origin of this receptor is a human donor in a cohort sampled during active COVID-19. V and J are TRBV11-3 and TRBJ2-7; D is perhaps TRBD1 (6 bases). Written as DNA, the CDR3 is TGTGCCAGCAGCTTAGGTCACAGGGCTCCCTACGAGCAGTACTTC. Translated: CASSLGHRAPYEQYF.